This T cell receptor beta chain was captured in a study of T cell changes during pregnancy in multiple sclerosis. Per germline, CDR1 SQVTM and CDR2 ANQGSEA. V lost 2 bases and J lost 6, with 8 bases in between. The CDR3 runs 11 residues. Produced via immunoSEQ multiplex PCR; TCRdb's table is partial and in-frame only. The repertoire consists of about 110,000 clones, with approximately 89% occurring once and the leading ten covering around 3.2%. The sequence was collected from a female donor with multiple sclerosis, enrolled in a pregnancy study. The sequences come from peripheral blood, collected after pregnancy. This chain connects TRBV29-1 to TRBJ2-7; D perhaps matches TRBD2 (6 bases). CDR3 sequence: CSVELGGEQYF. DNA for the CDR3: TGCAGCGTTGAATTGGGGGGCGAGCAGTACTTC.